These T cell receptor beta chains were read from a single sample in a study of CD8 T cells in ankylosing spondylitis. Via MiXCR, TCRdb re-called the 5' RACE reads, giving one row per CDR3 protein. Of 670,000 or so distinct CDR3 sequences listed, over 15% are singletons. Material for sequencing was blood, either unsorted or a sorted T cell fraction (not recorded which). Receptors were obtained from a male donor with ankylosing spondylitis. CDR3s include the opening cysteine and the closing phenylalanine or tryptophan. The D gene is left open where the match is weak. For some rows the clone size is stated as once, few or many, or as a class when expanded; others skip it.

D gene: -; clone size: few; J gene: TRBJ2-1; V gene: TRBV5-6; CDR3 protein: CASSLGSAYNEQFF; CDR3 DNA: TGTGCCAGCAGCTTAGGGTCAGCTTACAATGAGCAGTTCTTC
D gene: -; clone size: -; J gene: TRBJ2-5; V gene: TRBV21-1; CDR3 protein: CASSRPKETQYF; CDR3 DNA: TGTGCCAGCAGTAGACCAAAAGAGACCCAGTACTTC
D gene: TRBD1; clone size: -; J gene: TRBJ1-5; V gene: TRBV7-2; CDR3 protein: CASSLETGDINQPQHF; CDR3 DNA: TGTGCCAGCAGCTTAGAGACAGGGGATATCAATCAGCCCCAGCATTTT
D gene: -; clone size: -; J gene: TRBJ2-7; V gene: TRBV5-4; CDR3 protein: CASSLDRVNYEQYF; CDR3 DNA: TGTGCCAGCAGCTTGGACAGGGTAAACTACGAGCAGTACTTC
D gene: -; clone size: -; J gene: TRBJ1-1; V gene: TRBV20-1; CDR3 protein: CSAYRTTEAFF; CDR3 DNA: TGCAGTGCTTATAGGACAACTGAAGCTTTCTTT
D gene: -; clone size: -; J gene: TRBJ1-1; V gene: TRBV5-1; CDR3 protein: CASTYQTGGNTEAFF; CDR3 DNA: TGCGCCAGCACCTATCAGACAGGAGGAAACACTGAAGCTTTCTTT
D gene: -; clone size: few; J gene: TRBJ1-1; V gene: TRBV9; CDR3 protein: CASSGLAAEAFF; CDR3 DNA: TGTGCCAGCAGCGGGCTAGCCGCTGAAGCTTTCTTT
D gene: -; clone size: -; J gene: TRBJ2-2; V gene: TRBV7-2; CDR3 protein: CASSPPGGRITGELFF; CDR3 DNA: TGTGCCAGCAGCCCCCCTGGAGGGCGGATCACCGGGGAGCTGTTTTTT
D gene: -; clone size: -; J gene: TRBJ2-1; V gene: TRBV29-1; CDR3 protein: CSVEGGPYNEQFF; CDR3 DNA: TGCAGCGTTGAAGGGGGGCCCTACAATGAGCAGTTCTTC
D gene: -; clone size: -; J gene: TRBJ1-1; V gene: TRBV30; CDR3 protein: CAWKEGKNTEAFF; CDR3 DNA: TGTGCCTGGAAAGAGGGGAAGAACACTGAAGCTTTCTTT
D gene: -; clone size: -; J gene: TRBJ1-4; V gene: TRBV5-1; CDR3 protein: CASSLDRLNEKLFF; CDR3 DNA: TGCGCCAGCAGCTTGGACAGACTTAATGAAAAACTGTTTTTT
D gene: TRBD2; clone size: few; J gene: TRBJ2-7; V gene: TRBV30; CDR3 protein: CAWSPGTSMSEQYF; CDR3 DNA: TGTGCCTGGAGCCCCGGGACTAGTATGAGCGAGCAGTACTTC
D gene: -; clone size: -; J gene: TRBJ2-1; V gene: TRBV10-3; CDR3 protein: CAISEATAGAVRGYNEQFF; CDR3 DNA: TGTGCCATCAGTGAGGCAACTGCCGGGGCCGTTCGCGGTTACAATGAGCAGTTCTTC
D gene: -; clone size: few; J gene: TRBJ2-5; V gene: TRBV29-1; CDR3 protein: CSVEPPTMGETQYF; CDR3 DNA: TGCAGCGTTGAGCCTCCAACGATGGGAGAGACCCAGTACTTC
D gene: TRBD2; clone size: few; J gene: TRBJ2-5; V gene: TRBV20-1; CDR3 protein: CSARRSSGGIQETQYF; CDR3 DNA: TGCAGTGCTAGAAGATCTAGCGGGGGAATACAAGAGACCCAGTACTTC
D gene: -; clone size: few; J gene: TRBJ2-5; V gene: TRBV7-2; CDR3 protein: CASSSRDTQTQYF; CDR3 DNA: TGTGCCAGCAGCTCCCGGGACACCCAGACCCAGTACTTC
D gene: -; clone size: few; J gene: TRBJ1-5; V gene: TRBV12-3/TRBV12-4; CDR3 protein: CASSPGFDQPQHF; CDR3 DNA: TGTGCCAGCAGCCCCGGTTTTGATCAGCCCCAGCATTTT
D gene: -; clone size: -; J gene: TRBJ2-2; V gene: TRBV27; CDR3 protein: CASSLYSGELFF; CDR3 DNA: TGTGCCAGCAGTTTATACTCCGGGGAGCTGTTTTTT
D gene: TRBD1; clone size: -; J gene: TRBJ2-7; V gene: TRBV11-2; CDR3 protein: CASSLEGGGSFSYEQYF; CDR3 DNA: TGTGCCAGCAGCTTAGAAGGGGGCGGGTCCTTCTCCTACGAGCAGTACTTC
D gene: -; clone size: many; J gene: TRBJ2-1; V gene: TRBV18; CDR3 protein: CASSPVNPTANEQFF; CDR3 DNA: TGTGCCAGCTCACCGGTAAATCCAACCGCCAATGAGCAGTTCTTC
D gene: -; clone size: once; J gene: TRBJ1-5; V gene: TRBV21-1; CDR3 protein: CASRRRPGQPQHF; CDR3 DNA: TGTGCCAGCAGGAGACGTCCAGGCCAGCCCCAGCATTTT
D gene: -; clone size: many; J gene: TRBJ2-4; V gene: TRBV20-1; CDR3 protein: CSASPKNIQYF; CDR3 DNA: TGCAGTGCTAGCCCAAAAAACATTCAGTACTTC
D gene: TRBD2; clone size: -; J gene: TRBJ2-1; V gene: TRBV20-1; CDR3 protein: CSARHGLAGGFGQFF; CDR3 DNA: TGCAGTGCTAGACACGGACTAGCGGGGGGCTTCGGTCAGTTCTTC
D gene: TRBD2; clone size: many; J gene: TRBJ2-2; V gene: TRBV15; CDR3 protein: CATSRGPSGSELFF; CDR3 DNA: TGTGCCACCAGCAGAGGCCCTAGCGGGAGTGAGCTGTTTTTT
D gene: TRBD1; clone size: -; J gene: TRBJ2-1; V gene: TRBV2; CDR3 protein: CASSVGTGGYNEQFF; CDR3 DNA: TGTGCCAGCAGTGTAGGGACAGGGGGTTACAATGAGCAGTTCTTC